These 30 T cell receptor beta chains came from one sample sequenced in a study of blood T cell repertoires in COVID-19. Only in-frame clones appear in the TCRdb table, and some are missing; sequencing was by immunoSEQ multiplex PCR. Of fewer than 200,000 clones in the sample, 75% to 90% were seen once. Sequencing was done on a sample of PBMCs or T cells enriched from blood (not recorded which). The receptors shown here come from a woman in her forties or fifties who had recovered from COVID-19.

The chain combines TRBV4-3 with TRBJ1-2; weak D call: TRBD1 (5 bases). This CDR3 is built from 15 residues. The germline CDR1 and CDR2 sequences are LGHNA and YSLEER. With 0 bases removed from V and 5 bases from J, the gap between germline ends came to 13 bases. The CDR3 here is CASSQERAGRYGYTF. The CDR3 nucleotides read TGCGCCAGCAGCCAAGAGCGGGCAGGGAGGTATGGCTACACCTTC.

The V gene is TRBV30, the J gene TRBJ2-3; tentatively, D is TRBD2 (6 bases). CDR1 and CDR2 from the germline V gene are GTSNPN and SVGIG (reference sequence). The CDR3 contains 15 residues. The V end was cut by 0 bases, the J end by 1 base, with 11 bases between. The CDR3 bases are TGTGCCTGGAGTGTAAGGCCGGGGGGCACAGATACGCAGTATTTT. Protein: CAWSVRPGGTDTQYF.

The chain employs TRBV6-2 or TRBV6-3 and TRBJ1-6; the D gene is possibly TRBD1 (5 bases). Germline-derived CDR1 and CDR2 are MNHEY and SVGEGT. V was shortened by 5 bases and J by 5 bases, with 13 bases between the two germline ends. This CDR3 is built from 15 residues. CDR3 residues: CASSLGQPDNSPLHF. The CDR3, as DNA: TGTGCCAGCAGTCTCGGACAACCGGATAATTCACCCCTCCACTTT.

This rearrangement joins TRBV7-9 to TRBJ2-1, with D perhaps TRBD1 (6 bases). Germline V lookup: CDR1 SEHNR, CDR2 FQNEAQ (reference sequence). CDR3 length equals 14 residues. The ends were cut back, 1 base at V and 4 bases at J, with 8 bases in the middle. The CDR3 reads CASSLVQGYNEQFF. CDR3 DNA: TGTGCCAGCAGCTTAGTACAGGGATACAATGAGCAGTTCTTC.

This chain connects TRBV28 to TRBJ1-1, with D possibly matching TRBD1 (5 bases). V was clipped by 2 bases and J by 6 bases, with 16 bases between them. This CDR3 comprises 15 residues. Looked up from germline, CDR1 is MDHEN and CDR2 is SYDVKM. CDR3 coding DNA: TGTGCCAGCAGTTTACGATGGGCGGGACGCGCTGAAGCTTTCTTT. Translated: CASSLRWAGRAEAFF.

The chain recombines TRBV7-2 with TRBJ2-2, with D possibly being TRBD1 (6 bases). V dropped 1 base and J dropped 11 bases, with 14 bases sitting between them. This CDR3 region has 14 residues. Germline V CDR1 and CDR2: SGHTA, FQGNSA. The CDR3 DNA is TGTGCCAGCAGCTTAGATCAGACAGGTCACGAGCTGTTTTTT. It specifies CASSLDQTGHELFF.

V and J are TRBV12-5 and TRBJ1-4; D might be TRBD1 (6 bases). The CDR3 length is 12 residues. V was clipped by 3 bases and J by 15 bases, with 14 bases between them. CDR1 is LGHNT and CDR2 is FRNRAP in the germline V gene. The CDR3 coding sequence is TGTGCTAGTGGTTTCGCTGGACAGTTTTTGTTTTTT. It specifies CASGFAGQFLFF.

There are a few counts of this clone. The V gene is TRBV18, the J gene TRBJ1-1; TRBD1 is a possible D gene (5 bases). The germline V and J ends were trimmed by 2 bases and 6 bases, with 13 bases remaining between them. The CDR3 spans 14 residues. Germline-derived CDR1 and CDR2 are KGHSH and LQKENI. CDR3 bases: TGTGCCAGCTCACCAAGTGGGGGGACGTCTGAAGCTTTCTTT. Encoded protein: CASSPSGGTSEAFF.

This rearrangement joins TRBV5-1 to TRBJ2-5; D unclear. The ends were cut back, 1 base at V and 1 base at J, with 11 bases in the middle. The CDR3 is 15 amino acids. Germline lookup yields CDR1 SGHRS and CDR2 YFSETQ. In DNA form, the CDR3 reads TGCGCCAGCAGCTTGAGTCCAGGCCCCCAAGAGACCCAGTACTTC. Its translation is CASSLSPGPQETQYF. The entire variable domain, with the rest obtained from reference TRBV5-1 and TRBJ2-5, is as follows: KAGVTQTPRYLIKTRGQQVTLSCSPISGHRSVSWYQQTPGQGLQFLFEYFSETQRNKGNFPGRFSGRQFSNSRSEMNVSTLELGDSALYLCASSLSPGPQETQYFGPGTRLLVL.

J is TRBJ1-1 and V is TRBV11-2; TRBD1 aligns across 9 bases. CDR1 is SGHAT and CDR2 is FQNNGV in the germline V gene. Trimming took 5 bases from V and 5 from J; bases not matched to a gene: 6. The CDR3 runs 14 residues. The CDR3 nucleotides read TGTGCCAGCAGCACCTGGACAGGGGAAACTGAAGCTTTCTTT. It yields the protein CASSTWTGETEAFF.

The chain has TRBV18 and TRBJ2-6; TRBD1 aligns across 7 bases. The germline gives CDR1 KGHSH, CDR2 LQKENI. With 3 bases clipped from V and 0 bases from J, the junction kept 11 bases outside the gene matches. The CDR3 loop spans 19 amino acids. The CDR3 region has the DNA TGTGCCAGCTCACCCCTGGACAGGCCCGGACGCTCTGGGGCCAACGTCCTGACTTTC. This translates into CASSPLDRPGRSGANVLTF.

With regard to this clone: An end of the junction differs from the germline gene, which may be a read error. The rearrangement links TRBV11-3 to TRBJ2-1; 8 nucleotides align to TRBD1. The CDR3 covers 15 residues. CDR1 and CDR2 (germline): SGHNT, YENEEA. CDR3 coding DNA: TGTGCCAGCAGCTTAGGGCAGGGGGCCTATAATGAGCAGTTCTTC. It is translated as CASSLGQGAYNEQFF.

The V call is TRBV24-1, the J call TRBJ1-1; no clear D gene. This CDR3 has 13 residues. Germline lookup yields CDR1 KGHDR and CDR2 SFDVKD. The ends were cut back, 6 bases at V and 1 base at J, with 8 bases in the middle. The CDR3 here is CATSPRGNTEAFF. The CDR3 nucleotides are TGTGCCACCAGTCCCCGGGGGAACACTGAAGCTTTCTTT.

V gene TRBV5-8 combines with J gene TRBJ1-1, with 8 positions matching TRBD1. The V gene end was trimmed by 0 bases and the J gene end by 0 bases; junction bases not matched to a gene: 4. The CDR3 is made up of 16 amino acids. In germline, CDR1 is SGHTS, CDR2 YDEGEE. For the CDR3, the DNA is TGTGCCAGCAGCTTGGAGGACAGGGTCCTGAACACTGAAGCTTTCTTT. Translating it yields CASSLEDRVLNTEAFF.

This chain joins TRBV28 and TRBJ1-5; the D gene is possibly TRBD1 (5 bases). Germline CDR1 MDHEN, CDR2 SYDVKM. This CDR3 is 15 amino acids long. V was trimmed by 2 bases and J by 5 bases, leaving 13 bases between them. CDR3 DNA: TGTGCCAGCAGTTTAGAAGGGGAAAAGGATCAGCCCCAGCATTTT. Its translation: CASSLEGEKDQPQHF.

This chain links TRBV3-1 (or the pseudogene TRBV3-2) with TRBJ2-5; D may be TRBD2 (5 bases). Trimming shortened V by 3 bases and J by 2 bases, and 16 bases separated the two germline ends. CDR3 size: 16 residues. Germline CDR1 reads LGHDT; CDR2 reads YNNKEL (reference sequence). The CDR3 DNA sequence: TGTGCCAGCAGCCAGGGTGGAGGACGCGGACAAGAGACCCAGTACTTC. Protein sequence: CASSQGGGRGQETQYF.

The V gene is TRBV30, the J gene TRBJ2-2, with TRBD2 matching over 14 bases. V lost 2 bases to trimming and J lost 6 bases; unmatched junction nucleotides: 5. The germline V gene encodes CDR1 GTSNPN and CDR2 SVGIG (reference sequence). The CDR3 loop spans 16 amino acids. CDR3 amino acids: CAWSSGTSGSAGELFF. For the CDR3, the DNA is TGTGCCTGGAGTTCAGGGACTAGCGGGAGCGCCGGGGAGCTGTTTTTT.

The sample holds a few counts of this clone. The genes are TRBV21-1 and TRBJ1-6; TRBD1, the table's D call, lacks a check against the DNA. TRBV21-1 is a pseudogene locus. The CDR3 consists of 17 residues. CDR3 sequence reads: CASSKEGDSSYNSPLHF. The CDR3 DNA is TGTGCCAGCAGCAAAGAGGGGGATAGCTCCTATAATTCACCCCTCCACTTT.

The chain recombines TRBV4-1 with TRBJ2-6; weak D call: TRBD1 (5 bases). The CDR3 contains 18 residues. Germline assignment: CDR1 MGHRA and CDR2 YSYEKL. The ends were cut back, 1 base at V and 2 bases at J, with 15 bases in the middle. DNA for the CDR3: TGCGCCAGCAGCCAAGTAGGCAGGGATCGACCTGGGGCCAACGTCCTGACTTTC. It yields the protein CASSQVGRDRPGANVLTF.

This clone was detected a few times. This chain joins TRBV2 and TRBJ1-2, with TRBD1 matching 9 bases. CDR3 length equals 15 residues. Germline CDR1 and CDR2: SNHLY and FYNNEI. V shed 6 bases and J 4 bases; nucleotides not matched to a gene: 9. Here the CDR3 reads CASSVGTGRSYGYTF. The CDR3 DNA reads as TGTGCCAGCAGCGTTGGGACAGGGAGATCCTATGGCTACACCTTC.

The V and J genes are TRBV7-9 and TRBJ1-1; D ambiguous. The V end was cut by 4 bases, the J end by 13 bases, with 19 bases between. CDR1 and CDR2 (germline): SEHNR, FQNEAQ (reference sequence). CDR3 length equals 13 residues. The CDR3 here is CASSWEGLHEVFF. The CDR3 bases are TGTGCCAGCAGCTGGGAGGGCCTCCATGAGGTTTTCTTT.

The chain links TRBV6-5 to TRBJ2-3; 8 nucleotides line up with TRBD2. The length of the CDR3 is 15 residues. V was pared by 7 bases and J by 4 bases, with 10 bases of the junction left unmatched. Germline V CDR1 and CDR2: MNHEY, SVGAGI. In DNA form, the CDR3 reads TGTGCCAGCACCGCCCTCGGGGGGGTAGCAGATACGCAGTATTTT. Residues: CASTALGGVADTQYF.

CDR3 sequence reads: CASSPPAGALLAGGYTF. DNA for the CDR3: TGTGCCAGCAGCCCGCCCGCAGGGGCGCTTCTCGCTGGAGGCTACACCTTC. The chain has TRBV7-2 and TRBJ1-2, with D perhaps matching TRBD1 (6 bases). From germline, CDR1 is SGHTA and CDR2 FQGNSA. The CDR3 runs to 17 residues. V was pared by 5 bases and J by 8 bases, with 27 bases between. Supplemented by reference TRBV7-2 and TRBJ1-2, the full variable domain reads GAGVSQSPSNKVTEKGKDVELRCDPISGHTALYWYRQSLGQGLEFLIYFQGNSAPDKSGLPSDRFSAERTGGSVSTLTIQRTQQEDSAVYLCASSPPAGALLAGGYTFGSGTRLTVV.

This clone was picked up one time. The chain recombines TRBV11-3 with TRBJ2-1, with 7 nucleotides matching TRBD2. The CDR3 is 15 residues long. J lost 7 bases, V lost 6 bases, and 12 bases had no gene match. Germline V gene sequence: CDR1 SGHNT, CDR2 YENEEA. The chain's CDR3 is CASSLSTGGWNEQFF. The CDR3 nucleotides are TGTGCCAGCAGTCTCTCTACGGGAGGTTGGAATGAGCAGTTCTTC. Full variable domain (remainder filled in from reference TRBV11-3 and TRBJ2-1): EAGVVQSPRYKIIEKKQPVAFWCNPISGHNTLYWYLQNLGQGPELLIRYENEEAVDDSQLPKDRFSAERLKGVDSTLKIQPAELGDSAVYLCASSLSTGGWNEQFFGPGTRLTVL.

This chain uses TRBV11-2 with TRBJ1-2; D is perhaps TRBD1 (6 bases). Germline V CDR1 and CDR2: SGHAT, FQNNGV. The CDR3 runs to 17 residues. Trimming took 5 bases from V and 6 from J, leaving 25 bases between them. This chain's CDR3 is CASSHLRIPRGGDGYTF. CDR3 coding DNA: TGTGCCAGCAGCCACCTTAGAATACCCAGGGGAGGGGATGGCTACACCTTC.

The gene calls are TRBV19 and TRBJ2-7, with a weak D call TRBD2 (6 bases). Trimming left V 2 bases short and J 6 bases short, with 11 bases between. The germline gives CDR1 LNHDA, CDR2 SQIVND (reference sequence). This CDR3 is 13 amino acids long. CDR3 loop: CASSIRGGSEQYV. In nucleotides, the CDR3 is TGTGCCAGTAGTATACGTGGAGGGAGCGAGCAGTACGTC.

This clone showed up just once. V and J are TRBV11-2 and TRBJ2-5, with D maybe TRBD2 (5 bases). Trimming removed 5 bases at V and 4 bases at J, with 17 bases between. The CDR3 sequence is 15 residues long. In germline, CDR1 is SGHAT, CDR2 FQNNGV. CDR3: CASSPTGGLRETQYF. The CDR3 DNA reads TGTGCCAGCAGCCCCACCGGCGGGTTGAGAGAGACCCAGTACTTC.

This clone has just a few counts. The CDR3 sequence: CASSLTSGSTDTQYF. The CDR3 DNA follows: TGTGCCAGCAGCCTGACTAGCGGTAGCACAGATACGCAGTATTTT. The chain is built from TRBV6-5 and TRBJ2-3; 9 nucleotides match TRBD2. The CDR3 is 15 residues long. Per germline, CDR1 MNHEY and CDR2 SVGAGI. The V and J ends lost 6 bases and 0 bases, in that order; junction bases with no gene match: 4.

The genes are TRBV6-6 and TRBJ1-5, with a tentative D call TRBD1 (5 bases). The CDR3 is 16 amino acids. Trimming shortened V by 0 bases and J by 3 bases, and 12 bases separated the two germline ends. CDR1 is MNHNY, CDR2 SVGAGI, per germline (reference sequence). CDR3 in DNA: TGTGCCAGCAGTTACTCGAAAAGGGGCGACAATCAGCCCCAGCATTTT. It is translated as CASSYSKRGDNQPQHF.

This chain's CDR3 is CASSSQGPGAKNIQYF. The CDR3, as DNA: TGCGCCAGCAGCTCCCAGGGTCCAGGGGCCAAAAACATTCAGTACTTC. V usage is TRBV5-1 and J usage is TRBJ2-4; perhaps TRBD1 as D (5 bases). CDR1 is SGHRS and CDR2 is YFSETQ in the germline V gene. CDR3 size: 16 residues. Trimming shortened V by 3 bases and J by 1 base, and 14 bases separated the two germline ends.